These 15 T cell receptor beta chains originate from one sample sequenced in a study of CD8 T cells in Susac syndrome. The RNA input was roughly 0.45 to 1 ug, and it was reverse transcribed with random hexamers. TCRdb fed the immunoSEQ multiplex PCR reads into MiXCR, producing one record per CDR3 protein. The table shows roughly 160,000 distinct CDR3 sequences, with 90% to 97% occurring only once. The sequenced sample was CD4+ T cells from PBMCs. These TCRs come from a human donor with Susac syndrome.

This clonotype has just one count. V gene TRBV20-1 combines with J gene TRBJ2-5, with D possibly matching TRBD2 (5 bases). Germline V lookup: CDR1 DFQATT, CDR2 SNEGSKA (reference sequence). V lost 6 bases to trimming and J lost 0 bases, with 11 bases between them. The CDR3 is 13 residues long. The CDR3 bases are TGCAGTGCCCTTGGCGGGTACCAAGAGACCCAGTACTTC. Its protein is CSALGGYQETQYF.

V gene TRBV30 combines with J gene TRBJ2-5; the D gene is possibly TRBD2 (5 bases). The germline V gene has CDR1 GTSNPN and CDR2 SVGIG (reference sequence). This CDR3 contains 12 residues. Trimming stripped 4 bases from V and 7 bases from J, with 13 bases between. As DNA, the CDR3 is TGTGCCTGGACCCTTCTAAGCGGGACCCAGTACTTC. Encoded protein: CAWTLLSGTQYF.

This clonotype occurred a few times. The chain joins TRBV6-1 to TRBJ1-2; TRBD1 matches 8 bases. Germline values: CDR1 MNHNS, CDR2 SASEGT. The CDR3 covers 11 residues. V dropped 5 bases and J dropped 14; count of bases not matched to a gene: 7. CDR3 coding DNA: TGTGCCAGCAGTAACGGACAGGGCGAGACCTTC. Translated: CASSNGQGETF.

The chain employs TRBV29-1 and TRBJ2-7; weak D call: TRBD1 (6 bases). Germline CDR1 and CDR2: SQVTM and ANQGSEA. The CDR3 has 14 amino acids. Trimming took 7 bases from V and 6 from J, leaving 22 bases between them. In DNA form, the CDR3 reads TGCAGCGCCCGGCGGGCCACCCCAGGGGCCGAGCAGTACTTC. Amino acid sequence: CSARRATPGAEQYF.

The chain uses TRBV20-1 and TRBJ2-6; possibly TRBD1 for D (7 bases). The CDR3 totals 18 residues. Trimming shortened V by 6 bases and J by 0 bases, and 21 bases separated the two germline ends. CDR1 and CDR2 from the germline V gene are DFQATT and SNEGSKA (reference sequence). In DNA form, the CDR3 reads TGCAGTGCCTTGGCCCGGCAGGGGGGCTTCTCTGGGGCCAACGTCCTGACTTTC. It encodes CSALARQGGFSGANVLTF.

CDR3 sequence (DNA): TGTGCCAGCAGCCCACTAGCGTACCGCTTCGAGACCCAGTACTTC. The encoded protein is CASSPLAYRFETQYF. The V call is TRBV7-8, the J call TRBJ2-5, with TRBD2 identical over 7 bases. The CDR3 runs 15 residues. The germline gives CDR1 SGHVS, CDR2 FQNEAQ. V lost 5 bases to trimming and J lost 5 bases; unmatched junction nucleotides: 11.

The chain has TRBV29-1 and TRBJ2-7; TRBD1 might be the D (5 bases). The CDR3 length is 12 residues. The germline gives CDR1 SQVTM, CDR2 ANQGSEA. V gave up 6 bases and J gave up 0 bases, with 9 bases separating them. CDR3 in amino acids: CSVLRGSYEQYF. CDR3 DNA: TGCAGCGTCCTAAGGGGCTCCTACGAGCAGTACTTC.

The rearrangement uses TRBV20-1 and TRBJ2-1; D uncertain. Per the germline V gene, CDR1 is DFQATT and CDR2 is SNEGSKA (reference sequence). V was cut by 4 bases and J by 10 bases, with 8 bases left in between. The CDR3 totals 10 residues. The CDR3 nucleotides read TGCAGTGCTAAAGGAGAGGAGCAGTTCTTC. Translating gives CSAKGEEQFF.

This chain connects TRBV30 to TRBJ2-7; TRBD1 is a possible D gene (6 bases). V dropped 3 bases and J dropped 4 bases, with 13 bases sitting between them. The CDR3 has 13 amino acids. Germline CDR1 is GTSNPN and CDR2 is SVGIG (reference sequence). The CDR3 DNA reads TGTGCCTGGAGCAGGGGAAGGGCGTACGAGCAGTACTTC. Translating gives CAWSRGRAYEQYF. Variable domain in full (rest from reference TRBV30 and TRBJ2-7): SQTIHQWPATLVQPVGSPLSLECTVEGTSNPNLYWYRQAAGRGLQLLFYSVGIGQISSEVPQNLSASRPQDRQFILSSKKLLLSDSGFYLCAWSRGRAYEQYFGPGTRLTVT.

CDR3 coding DNA: TGCGCCAGCAGCCGGAGCTTAGATGAGCAGTTCTTC. This encodes CASSRSLDEQFF. The chain is built from TRBV5-1 and TRBJ2-1; D is unclear. The V gene lost 4 bases and the J gene lost 8 bases, with 10 bases spanning the gap. This CDR3 is built from 12 residues. CDR1 is SGHRS, CDR2 YFSETQ, per germline.

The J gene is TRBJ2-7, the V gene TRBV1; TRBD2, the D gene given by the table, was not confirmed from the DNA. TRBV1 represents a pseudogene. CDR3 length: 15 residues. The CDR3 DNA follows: TGCACCAGCAGCCAAGATCGAGCGGGGTACTACGAGCAGTACGTC. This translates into CTSSQDRAGYYEQYV.

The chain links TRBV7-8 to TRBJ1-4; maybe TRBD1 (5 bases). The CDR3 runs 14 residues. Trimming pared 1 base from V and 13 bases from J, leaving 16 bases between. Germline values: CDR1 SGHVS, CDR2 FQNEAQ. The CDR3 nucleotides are TGTGCCAGCAGCTTAGGCGGTGGGGACCGAACACTGTTTTTT. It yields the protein CASSLGGGDRTLFF. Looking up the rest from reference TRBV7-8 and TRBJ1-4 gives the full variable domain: GAGVSQSPRYKVAKRGQDVALRCDPISGHVSLFWYQQALGQGPEFLTYFQNEAQLDKSGLPSDRFFAERPEGSVSTLKIQRTQQEDSAVYLCASSLGGGDRTLFFGSGTQLSVL.

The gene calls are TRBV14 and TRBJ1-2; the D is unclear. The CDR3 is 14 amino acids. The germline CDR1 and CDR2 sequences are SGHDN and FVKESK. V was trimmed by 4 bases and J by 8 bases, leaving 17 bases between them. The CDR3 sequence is CASSPGVGSFGYTF. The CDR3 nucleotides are TGTGCCAGCAGCCCTGGAGTGGGGAGTTTCGGCTACACCTTC.

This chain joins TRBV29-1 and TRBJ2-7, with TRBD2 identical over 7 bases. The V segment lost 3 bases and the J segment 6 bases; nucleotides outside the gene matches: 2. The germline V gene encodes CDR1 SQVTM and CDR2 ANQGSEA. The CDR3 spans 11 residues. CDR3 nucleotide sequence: TGCAGCGTTGAGGGAGGGCGCGAGCAGTACTTC. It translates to CSVEGGREQYF.

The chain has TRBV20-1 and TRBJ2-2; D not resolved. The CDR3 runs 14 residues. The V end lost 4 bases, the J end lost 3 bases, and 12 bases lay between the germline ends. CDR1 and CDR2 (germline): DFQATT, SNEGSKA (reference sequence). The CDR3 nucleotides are TGCAGTGCTAAAGGGCTTGGGGACACCGGGGAGCTGTTTTTT. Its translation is CSAKGLGDTGELFF.